Listed below are T cell receptor beta chains from one sample, sequenced in a study of T cell responses to AZD1222 COVID-19 vaccine. Sequencing was performed with immunoSEQ multiplex PCR; in TCRdb, only in-frame clones are kept and a portion is missing. The sample contains 70,000 to 95,000 clones, less than 90% of which appear only once. The specimen comprised peripheral blood, sampled 28 days after the second AZD1222 dose. Source of these receptors: an adult who received the AZD1222 COVID-19 vaccine. Both conserved end residues are trimmed from each CDR3.

CDR3	V	J	length
ASSTLDGTGAGKLF	TRBV19	TRBJ1-4	14
ASSPRAGWSNQPQH	TRBV27	TRBJ1-5	14
ASSYDWSVGTEAF	TRBV6-6	TRBJ1-1	13
ASSLGGGGARETQY	TRBV5-1	TRBJ2-5	14
ASSYQGGGAGDTQY	TRBV6-5	TRBJ2-3	14
ASSLDGVYNQPQH	TRBV19	TRBJ1-5	13
ASSVDITDLYGYT	TRBV9	TRBJ1-2	13
ASRIRGGYNSPLH	TRBV3-1/TRBV3-2	TRBJ1-6	13
ASSQDPGTNYGYT	TRBV4-1	TRBJ1-2	13
ASSGQANTEAF	TRBV2	TRBJ1-1	11
ASAGTGYTEAF	TRBV4-2	TRBJ1-1	11
ASSVEGMAGELF	TRBV3-1/TRBV3-2	TRBJ2-2	12
ASSVDLEGTAF	TRBV9	TRBJ1-1	11
ASSPDRANSPLH	TRBV2	TRBJ1-6	12
ASSPPGHLNTEAF	TRBV7-2	TRBJ1-1	13
AIRGTENTEAF	TRBV10-3	TRBJ1-1	11
ASSPAQYNEKLF	TRBV18	TRBJ1-4	12
ASSHGHQETQY	TRBV11-2	TRBJ2-5	11
ATRVGQLNTEAF	TRBV15	TRBJ1-1	12
ASSIGGGADGYT	TRBV19	TRBJ1-2	12
ASSVSGTIAGANVLT	TRBV9	TRBJ2-6	15
ASSFLNTGELF	TRBV5-1	TRBJ2-2	11
ASSLDRRGNQPQH	TRBV6-5	TRBJ1-5	13
ASSYSRRYGYT	TRBV6-5	TRBJ1-2	11
ASSLTSWDEQY	TRBV7-9	TRBJ2-7	11
ASSLVGTANTEAF	TRBV5-1	TRBJ1-1	13
ASSWDRTSSYEQY	TRBV7-9	TRBJ2-7	13
ASSLYWAKGSPLH	TRBV6-5	TRBJ1-6	13
ASSGRQVRAEQF	TRBV10-1	TRBJ2-1	12
ASSQGPINQPQH	TRBV5-4	TRBJ1-5	12